The present TCR beta chain was sequenced within a study of blood T cell repertoires in COVID-19. Study-level background: COVID-19 samples from acute and convalescent phases originated in the United States, Italy and Spain. PBMCs, B-cell-depleted T cells, or T cells were the source of the cDNA or gDNA that made up the material.

Germline CDR1 and CDR2: SEHNR and FQNEAQ (reference sequence). CDR3 length equals 15 residues. With 5 bases clipped from V and 5 bases from J, the junction kept 10 bases outside the gene matches. Measured with immunoSEQ multiplex PCR; TCRdb has only the in-frame clones, and not every one. The table includes 90,000 to 120,000 clones, roughly 90% detected once. This sequence was found in a human donor in a cohort sampled during active COVID-19. Sequencing was performed on peripheral blood. The genes are TRBV7-9 and TRBJ2-7, with TRBD1 matching 9 bases. The DNA of the CDR3 is TGTGCCAGCAGCCCAGTGACAGGGGGGGTCGACGAGCAGTACTTC. Amino acids: CASSPVTGGVDEQYF.